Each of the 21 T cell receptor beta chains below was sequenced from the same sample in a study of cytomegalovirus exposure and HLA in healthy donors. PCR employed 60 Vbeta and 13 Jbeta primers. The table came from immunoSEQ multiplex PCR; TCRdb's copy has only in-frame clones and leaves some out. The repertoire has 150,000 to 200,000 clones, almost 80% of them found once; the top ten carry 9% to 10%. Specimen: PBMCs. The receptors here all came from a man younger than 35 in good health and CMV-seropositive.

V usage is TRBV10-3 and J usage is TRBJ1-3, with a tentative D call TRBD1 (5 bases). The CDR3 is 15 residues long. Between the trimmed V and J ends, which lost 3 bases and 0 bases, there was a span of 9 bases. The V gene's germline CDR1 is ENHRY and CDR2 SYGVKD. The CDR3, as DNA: TGTGCCATCAGTGAAGGTGGGGCCTCTGGAAACACCATATATTTT. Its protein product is CAISEGGASGNTIYF.

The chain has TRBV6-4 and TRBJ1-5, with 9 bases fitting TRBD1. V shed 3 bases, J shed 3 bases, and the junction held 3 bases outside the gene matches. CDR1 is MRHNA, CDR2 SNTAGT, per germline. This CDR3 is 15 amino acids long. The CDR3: CASSEGQGFNQPQHF. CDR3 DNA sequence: TGTGCCAGCAGTGAGGGACAGGGCTTCAATCAGCCCCAGCATTTT.

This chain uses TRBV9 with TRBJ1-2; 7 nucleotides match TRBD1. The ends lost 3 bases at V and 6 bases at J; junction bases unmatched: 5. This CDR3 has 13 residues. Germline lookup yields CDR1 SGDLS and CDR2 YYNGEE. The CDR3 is CASSGTGANGYTF. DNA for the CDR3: TGTGCCAGCAGCGGTACAGGGGCTAATGGCTACACCTTC.

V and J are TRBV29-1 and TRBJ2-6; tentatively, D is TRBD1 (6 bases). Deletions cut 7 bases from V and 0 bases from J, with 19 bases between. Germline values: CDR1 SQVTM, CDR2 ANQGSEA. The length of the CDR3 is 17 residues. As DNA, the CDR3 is TGCAGCGCGCTACAGGGTCCCCGGAGCTCTGGGGCCAACGTCCTGACTTTC. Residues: CSALQGPRSSGANVLTF.

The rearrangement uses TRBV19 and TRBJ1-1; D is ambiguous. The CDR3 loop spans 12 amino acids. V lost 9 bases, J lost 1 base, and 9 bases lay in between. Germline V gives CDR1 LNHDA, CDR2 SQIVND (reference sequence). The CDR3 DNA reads TGTGCCAGCGTGGGCAGGAACACTGAAGCTTTCTTT. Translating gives CASVGRNTEAFF.

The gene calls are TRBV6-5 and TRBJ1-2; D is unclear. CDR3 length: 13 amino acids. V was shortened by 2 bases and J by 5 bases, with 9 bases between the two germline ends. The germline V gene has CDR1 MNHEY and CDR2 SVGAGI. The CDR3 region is CASSYEAYYGYTF. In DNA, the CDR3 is TGTGCCAGCAGTTACGAGGCGTATTATGGCTACACCTTC.

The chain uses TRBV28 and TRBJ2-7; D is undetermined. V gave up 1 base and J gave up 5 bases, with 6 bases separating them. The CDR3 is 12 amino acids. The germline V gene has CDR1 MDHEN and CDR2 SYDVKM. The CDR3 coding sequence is TGTGCCAGCAGTTTATCCTTTGACGAGCAGTACTTC. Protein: CASSLSFDEQYF.

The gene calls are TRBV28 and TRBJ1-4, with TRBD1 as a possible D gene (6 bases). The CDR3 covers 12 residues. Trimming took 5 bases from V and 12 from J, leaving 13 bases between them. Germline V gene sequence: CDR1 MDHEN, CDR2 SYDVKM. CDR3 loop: CASSPRTAQLFF. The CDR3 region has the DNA TGTGCCAGCAGTCCTCGGACAGCACAACTGTTTTTT.

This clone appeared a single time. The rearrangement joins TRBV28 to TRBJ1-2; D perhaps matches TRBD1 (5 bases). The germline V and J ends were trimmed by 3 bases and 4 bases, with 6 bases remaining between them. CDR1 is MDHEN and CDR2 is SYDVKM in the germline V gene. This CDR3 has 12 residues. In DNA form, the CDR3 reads TGTGCCAGCAGTTTTAGGGGCTATGGCTACACCTTC. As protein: CASSFRGYGYTF.

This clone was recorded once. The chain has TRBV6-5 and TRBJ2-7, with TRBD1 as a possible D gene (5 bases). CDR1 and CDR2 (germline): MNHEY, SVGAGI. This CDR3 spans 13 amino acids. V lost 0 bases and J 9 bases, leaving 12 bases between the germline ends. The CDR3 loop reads CASSYSREVGQYF. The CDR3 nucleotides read TGTGCCAGCAGTTACTCCAGGGAAGTGGGGCAGTACTTC.

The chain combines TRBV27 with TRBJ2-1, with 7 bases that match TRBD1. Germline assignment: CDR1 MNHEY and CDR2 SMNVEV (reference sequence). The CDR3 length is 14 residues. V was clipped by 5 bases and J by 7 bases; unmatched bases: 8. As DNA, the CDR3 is TGTGCCAGCAGTCCTTGGGACAGTAAAAATGAGCAGTTCTTC. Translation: CASSPWDSKNEQFF.

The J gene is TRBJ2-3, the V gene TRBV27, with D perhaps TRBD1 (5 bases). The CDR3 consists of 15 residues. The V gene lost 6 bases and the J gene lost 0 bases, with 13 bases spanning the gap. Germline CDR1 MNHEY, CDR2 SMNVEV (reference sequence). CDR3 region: CASRRQTLSTDTQYF. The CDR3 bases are TGTGCCAGCAGGAGACAGACCCTCAGCACAGATACGCAGTATTTT.

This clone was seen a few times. CDR3 sequence: CASSAGGAGNTIYF. In DNA, the CDR3 is TGTGCCAGTAGCGCAGGGGGCGCTGGAAACACCATATATTTT. The chain uses TRBV19 and TRBJ1-3; 8 bases align to TRBD1. The CDR3 length is 14 residues. V trimming: 6 bases; J trimming: 2 bases; junction bases outside the gene matches: 3. Germline V CDR1 and CDR2: LNHDA, SQIVND (reference sequence).

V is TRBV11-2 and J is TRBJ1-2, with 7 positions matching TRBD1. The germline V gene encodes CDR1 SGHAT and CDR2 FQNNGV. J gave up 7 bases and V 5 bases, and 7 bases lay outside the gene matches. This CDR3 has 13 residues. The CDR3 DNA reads TGTGCCAGCAGCCCGTGGCAGGGGGGTGGCTACACCTTC. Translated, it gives CASSPWQGGGYTF.

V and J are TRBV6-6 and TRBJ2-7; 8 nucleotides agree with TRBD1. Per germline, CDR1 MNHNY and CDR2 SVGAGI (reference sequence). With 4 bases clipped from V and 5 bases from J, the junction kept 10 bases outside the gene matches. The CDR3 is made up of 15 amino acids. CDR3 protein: CASSSQARGLDEQYF. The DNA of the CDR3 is TGTGCCAGCAGTTCCCAGGCCAGGGGGCTCGACGAGCAGTACTTC.

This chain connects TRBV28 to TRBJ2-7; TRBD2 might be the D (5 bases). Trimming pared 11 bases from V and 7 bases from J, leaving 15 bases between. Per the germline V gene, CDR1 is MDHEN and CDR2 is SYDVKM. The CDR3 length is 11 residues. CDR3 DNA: TGTGCCTCCACCGGGGTGGAGGAGCAGTACTTC. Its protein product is CASTGVEEQYF.

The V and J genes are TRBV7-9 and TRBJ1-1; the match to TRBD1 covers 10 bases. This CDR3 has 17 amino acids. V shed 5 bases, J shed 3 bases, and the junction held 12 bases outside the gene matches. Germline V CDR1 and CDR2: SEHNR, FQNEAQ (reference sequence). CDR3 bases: TGTGCCAGCAGCCCGACTCCGACAGGGGGCGGATACACTGAAGCTTTCTTT. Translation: CASSPTPTGGGYTEAFF. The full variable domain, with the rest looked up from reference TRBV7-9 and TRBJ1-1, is DTGVSQNPRHKITKRGQNVTFRCDPISEHNRLYWYRQTLGQGPEFLTYFQNEAQLEKSRLLSDRFSAERPKGSFSTLEIQRTEQGDSAMYLCASSPTPTGGGYTEAFFGQGTRLTVV.

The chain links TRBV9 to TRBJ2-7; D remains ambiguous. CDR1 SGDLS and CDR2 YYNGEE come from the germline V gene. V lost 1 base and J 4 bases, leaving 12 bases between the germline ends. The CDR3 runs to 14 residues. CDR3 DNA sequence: TGTGCCAGCAGCGTATACGACCTCGGGTACGAGCAGTACTTC. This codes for CASSVYDLGYEQYF.

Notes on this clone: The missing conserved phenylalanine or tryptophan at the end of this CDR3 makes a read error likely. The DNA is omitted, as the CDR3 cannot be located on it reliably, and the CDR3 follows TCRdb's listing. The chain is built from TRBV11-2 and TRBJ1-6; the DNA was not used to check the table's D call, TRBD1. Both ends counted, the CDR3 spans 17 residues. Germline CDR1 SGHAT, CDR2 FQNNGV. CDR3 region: CASSLTGTGSAGSPPHL.

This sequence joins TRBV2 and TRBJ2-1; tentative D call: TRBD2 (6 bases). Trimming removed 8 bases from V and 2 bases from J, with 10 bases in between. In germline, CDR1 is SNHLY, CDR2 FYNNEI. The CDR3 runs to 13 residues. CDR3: CASALATYNEQFF. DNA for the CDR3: TGTGCCAGCGCGCTAGCGACCTACAATGAGCAGTTCTTC.

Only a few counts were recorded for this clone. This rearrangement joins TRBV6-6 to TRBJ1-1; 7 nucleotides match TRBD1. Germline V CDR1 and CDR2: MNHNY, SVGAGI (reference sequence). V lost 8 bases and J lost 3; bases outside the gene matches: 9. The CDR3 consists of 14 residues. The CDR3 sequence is CASYIAGGYTEAFF. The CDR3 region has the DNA TGTGCCAGCTATATAGCAGGGGGGTACACTGAAGCTTTCTTT.